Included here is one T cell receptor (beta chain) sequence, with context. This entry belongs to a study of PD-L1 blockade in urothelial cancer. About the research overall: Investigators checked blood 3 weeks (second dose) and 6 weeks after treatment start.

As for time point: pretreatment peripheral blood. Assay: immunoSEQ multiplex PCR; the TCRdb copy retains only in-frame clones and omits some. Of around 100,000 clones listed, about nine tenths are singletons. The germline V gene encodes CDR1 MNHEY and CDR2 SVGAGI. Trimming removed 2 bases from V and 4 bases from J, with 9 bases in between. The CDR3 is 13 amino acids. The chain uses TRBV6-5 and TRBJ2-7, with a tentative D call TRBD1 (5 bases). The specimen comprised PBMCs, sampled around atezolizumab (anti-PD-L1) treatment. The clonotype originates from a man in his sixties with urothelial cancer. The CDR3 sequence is CASSYRPGYEQYF. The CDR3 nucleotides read TGTGCCAGCAGTTACAGGCCAGGGTACGAGCAGTACTTC.